This entry features one T cell receptor beta chain sequence. Its cognate antigen is unknown. The repertoire was sequenced with immunoSEQ multiplex PCR; TCRdb's copy has only in-frame clones and lacks some. The table has 130,000 to 150,000 clones, 80% to 90% seen once; the top ten hold roughly 1.4%. This CDR3 has 15 residues. V was shortened by 4 bases and J by 4 bases, with 16 bases between the two germline ends. Germline values: CDR1 MNHEY, CDR2 SVGAGI. The sample comes from a study of cytomegalovirus exposure and HLA in healthy donors. Study outcomes and limitations: Subsequent analysis showed first-cohort TCR clusters tending to co-occur in around 130 validation repertoires.

The chain is built from TRBV6-5 and TRBJ1-2; possible D gene TRBD1, 6 bases. This sequence was found in a young woman in good health and CMV-seronegative. Material for sequencing was PBMCs. The CDR3 bases are TGTGCCAGCAGTTTAAAAATACAGGGCCGCTATGGCTACACCTTC. Its protein is CASSLKIQGRYGYTF.